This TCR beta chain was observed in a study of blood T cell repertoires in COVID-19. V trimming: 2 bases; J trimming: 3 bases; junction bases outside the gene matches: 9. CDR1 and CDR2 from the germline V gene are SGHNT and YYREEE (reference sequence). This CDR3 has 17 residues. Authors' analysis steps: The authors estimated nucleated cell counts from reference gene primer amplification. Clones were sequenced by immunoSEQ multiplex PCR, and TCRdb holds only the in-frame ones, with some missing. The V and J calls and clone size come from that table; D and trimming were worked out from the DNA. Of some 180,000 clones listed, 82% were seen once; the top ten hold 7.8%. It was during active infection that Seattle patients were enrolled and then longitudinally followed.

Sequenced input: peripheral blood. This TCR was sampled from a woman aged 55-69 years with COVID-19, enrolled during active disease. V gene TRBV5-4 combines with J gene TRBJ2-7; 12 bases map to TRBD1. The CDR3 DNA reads TGTGCCAGCAGCTTAGCGGTCGGGACAGGGGGCTTCTACGAGCAGTACTTC. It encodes CASSLAVGTGGFYEQYF. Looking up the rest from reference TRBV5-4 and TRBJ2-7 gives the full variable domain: ETGVTQSPTHLIKTRGQQVTLRCSSQSGHNTVSWYQQALGQGPQFIFQYYREEENGRGNFPPRFSGLQFPNYSSELNVNALELDDSALYLCASSLAVGTGGFYEQYFGPGTRLTVT.